These 18 T cell receptor beta chains originate from one sample sequenced in a study of regulatory T cells in long-lasting Graves disease. Time point given: newly diagnosed GD, antithyroid drugs for less than 3 months. PBMCs were the source of the RNA used for TCR sequencing. Building of the TCR beta libraries involved iRepertoire HTBI primers and Arm-PCR of CDR3 regions. TCRdb independently ran MiXCR on the multiplex PCR reads; one entry per CDR3 protein. Of approximately 480,000 distinct CDR3 sequences in the sample, around 15% were seen once. These data are also associated with another study on T cells in Graves' hyperthyroidism and ophthalmopathy.

Sequenced material: peripheral blood mononuclear cells (PBMCs), taken at new diagnosis, from a patient treated with antithyroid drugs. The source of these receptors is a man aged 40-49 years with Graves disease.

The chain is built from TRBV20-1 and TRBJ2-1; 10 nucleotides line up with TRBD2. Germline V lookup: CDR1 DFQATT, CDR2 SNEGSKA (reference sequence). Germline trimming cut 1 base from V and 1 base from J; bases unmatched to any gene: 4. The CDR3 is 16 residues long. As DNA, the CDR3 is TGCAGTGCTAGAGTGAGAGCGGGAGGGTCCTACAATGAGCAGTTCTTC. Its translation: CSARVRAGGSYNEQFF.

This clonotype was observed many times. The chain is built from TRBV6-1 and TRBJ2-2; D may be TRBD2 (5 bases). Germline V CDR1 and CDR2: MNHNS, SASEGT. This CDR3 is built from 12 residues. The V end lost 10 bases, the J end lost 4 bases, and 10 bases lay between the germline ends. The CDR3 protein is CATRRGTGELFF. CDR3 coding DNA: TGTGCCACCAGACGGGGCACCGGGGAGCTGTTTTTT.

This clonotype showed up many times. V gene TRBV7-9 combines with J gene TRBJ1-3; D is unclear. This CDR3 has 14 amino acids. Looked up from germline, CDR1 is SEHNR and CDR2 is FQNEAQ (reference sequence). The ends were cut back, 1 base at V and 0 bases at J, with 4 bases in the middle. In nucleotides, the CDR3 is TGTGCCAGCAGCTTAGTTTCCTCTGGAAACACCATATATTTT. This gives the protein CASSLVSSGNTIYF.

This clonotype turned up a few times. The chain employs TRBV12-5 and TRBJ1-5; D is ambiguous. CDR3 length: 16 residues. CDR1 is LGHNT, CDR2 FRNRAP, per germline. Trimming left V 5 bases short and J 0 bases short, with 14 bases between. Written as DNA, the CDR3 is TGTGCTAGTGGTCAACCAACCACGGATAGCAATCAGCCCCAGCATTTT. Translation: CASGQPTTDSNQPQHF.

A note on this clonotype: In this CDR3 the conserved last residue, phenylalanine or tryptophan, is missing, so a read error is likely. J is TRBJ1-2 and V is TRBV7-2; 11 positions match TRBD1. CDR1 and CDR2 from the germline V gene are SGHTA and FQGNSA. V gave up 6 bases and J gave up 6 bases; unmatched junction bases: 6. There are 14 residues in the CDR3. CDR3 sequence reads: CASSSGQGVNGYTL. The CDR3 DNA is TGTGCCAGCAGTTCGGGACAGGGGGTAAATGGCTACACCCTC.

Many counts were recorded for this clonotype. The chain couples TRBV28 to TRBJ2-7, with D maybe TRBD2 (5 bases). The CDR3 runs to 12 residues. V was cut by 6 bases and J by 5 bases, with 11 bases left in between. The germline gives CDR1 MDHEN, CDR2 SYDVKM. DNA for the CDR3: TGTGCCAGCAGCACCCCCGGGGACGAGCAGTACTTC. Protein product: CASSTPGDEQYF.

CDR3 sequence reads: CARQGGPGELFF. The CDR3 nucleotides are TGTGCCCGCCAAGGGGGTCCCGGGGAGCTGTTTTTT. The chain recombines TRBV30 with TRBJ2-2; D is perhaps TRBD1 (6 bases). Per the germline V gene, CDR1 is GTSNPN and CDR2 is SVGIG (reference sequence). Deletions cut 8 bases from V and 6 bases from J, with 13 bases between. The CDR3 is made up of 12 amino acids.

For this clonotype: This may be a read error: a much more frequent sequence differs by one nucleotide. The chain recombines TRBV28 with TRBJ1-5, with D unclear. The CDR3 has 12 residues. Germline V gene lookup returns CDR1 MDHEN and CDR2 SYDVKM. Written as DNA, the CDR3 is TGTACCAGCAGTTGGGCGGGTCAGCCCCAGCATTTT. Protein sequence: CTSSWAGQPQHF.

This clonotype was seen a handful of times. The V and J genes are TRBV5-1 and TRBJ1-5; TRBD1 aligns across 7 bases. This CDR3 is 17 amino acids long. V shed 1 base and J 1 base; nucleotides not matched to a gene: 8. In germline, CDR1 is SGHRS, CDR2 YFSETQ. This chain's CDR3 is CASSLRAGGLSNQPQHF. CDR3 nucleotide sequence: TGCGCCAGCAGCTTGAGGGCAGGGGGATTAAGCAATCAGCCCCAGCATTTT.

The chain combines TRBV20-1 with TRBJ2-1; a weak D match, TRBD2 (5 bases). V was pared by 2 bases and J by 8 bases, with 7 bases between. The length of the CDR3 is 11 residues. Germline loops: CDR1 DFQATT, CDR2 SNEGSKA (reference sequence). CDR3: CSARSGDEQFF. CDR3 DNA: TGCAGTGCTAGATCCGGGGATGAGCAGTTCTTC.

In its sample, this clonotype was seen many times. V is TRBV7-2 and J is TRBJ2-1, with D uncertain. The assigned J gene may be wrong: the sequence end matches TRBJ2-5 better. Germline V gene data show CDR1 as SGHTA and CDR2 as FQGNSA. The length of the CDR3 is 14 residues. The CDR3 protein is CASSLVASQETQYF. In DNA form, the CDR3 reads TGTGCCAGCAGCTTAGTTGCGTCACAAGAGACCCAGTACTTC.

The sample holds many counts of this clonotype. The chain carries TRBV2 and TRBJ1-1, with 9 nucleotides matching TRBD1. V was pared by 7 bases and J by 3 bases, with 6 bases of the junction left unmatched. Germline V gene sequence: CDR1 SNHLY, CDR2 FYNNEI. This CDR3 contains 14 residues. The CDR3 coding sequence is TGTGCCAGCATTACAGGGGGCTGGGACACTGAAGCTTTCTTT. Protein product: CASITGGWDTEAFF.

This clonotype was recorded a few times. The chain combines TRBV9 with TRBJ2-7; D perhaps matches TRBD2 (6 bases). The CDR3 consists of 14 residues. The V and J ends lost 2 bases and 4 bases respectively, with 13 bases between them. Germline V lookup: CDR1 SGDLS, CDR2 YYNGEE. CDR3 region: CASSVGLSGYEQYF. Written as DNA, the CDR3 is TGTGCCAGCAGCGTGGGCCTTAGCGGATACGAGCAGTACTTC.

This clonotype was seen at least ten times. The chain recombines TRBV2 with TRBJ1-5; D possibly corresponds to TRBD1 (5 bases). The CDR3 is 13 residues long. Germline V gene sequence: CDR1 SNHLY, CDR2 FYNNEI. Trimming pared 11 bases from V and 7 bases from J, leaving 18 bases between. CDR3 region: CAGDEGSGQPQHF. The CDR3 DNA is TGTGCCGGCGACGAGGGGTCGGGACAGCCCCAGCATTTT.

Concerning this clonotype: A single base separates this from a much larger clone, so it may be a read error. This chain links TRBV3-1 with TRBJ2-1; TRBD2 agrees at 13 bases. Germline V gives CDR1 LGHDT, CDR2 YNNKEL (reference sequence). The CDR3 runs 17 residues. The V gene end was trimmed by 3 bases and the J gene end by 8 bases; junction bases not matched to a gene: 10. CDR3 residues: CASSHRRTSGGMDEQFF. The CDR3 DNA reads TGTGCCAGCAGCCACCGAAGGACTAGCGGGGGTATGGATGAGCAGTTCTTC.

This clonotype was picked up many times. The chain couples TRBV28 to TRBJ1-1; D is unresolved. The CDR3 spans 14 residues. V was cut by 2 bases and J by 6 bases, with 13 bases left in between. Germline loops: CDR1 MDHEN, CDR2 SYDVKM. The CDR3 nucleotides are TGTGCCAGCAGTTTACCGGGGTCTCATCCTGAAGCTTTCTTT. It encodes CASSLPGSHPEAFF.

The sample holds many counts of this clonotype. CDR3 DNA sequence: TGTGCCAGCAGCCTCCACAGGACCTCAAGCTCCTACGAGCAGTACTTC. Protein: CASSLHRTSSSYEQYF. The rearrangement joins TRBV11-2 to TRBJ2-7, with D tentatively TRBD1 (5 bases). This CDR3 is 16 amino acids long. Germline values: CDR1 SGHAT, CDR2 FQNNGV. With 5 bases removed from V and 0 bases from J, the gap between germline ends came to 17 bases.

This clonotype was seen only a few times. The rearrangement joins TRBV7-9 to TRBJ2-3; TRBD2 aligns across 8 bases. The CDR3 has 14 residues. The germline CDR1 and CDR2 sequences are SEHNR and FQNEAQ (reference sequence). V lost 8 bases to trimming and J lost 5 bases; unmatched junction nucleotides: 9. CDR3 in DNA: TGTGCCAGCCTCGTATGGAGCGGGAGAGATACGCAGTATTTT. It specifies CASLVWSGRDTQYF.